The 21 T cell receptor beta chains presented below share a single source sample, sequenced in a study of CD8+ T cells in alopecia areata. Treatment specified: oral pan-JAK inhibitor, 5-10 mg twice daily. Extraction and reverse transcription of RNA yielded cDNA as the sequencing template. Sequencing was performed with immunoSEQ multiplex PCR; in TCRdb, only in-frame clones are kept and a portion is missing. The sample lists 150,000 to 200,000 clones, roughly three fifths occurring once. Sequenced here: CD4+ T cells sorted from blood, sampled at week 49, from a patient treated with tofacitinib. These receptors were obtained from a human donor with alopecia areata.

The J gene is TRBJ1-2, the V gene TRBV6-5; D call uncertain. With 2 bases removed from V and 4 bases from J, the gap between germline ends came to 11 bases. Germline V gene lookup returns CDR1 MNHEY and CDR2 SVGAGI. This CDR3 region has 14 residues. The CDR3 DNA reads as TGTGCCAGCAGTTACGCCCCCCGTGGCTATGGCTACACCTTC. This translates into CASSYAPRGYGYTF.

This clone was counted between two and nine times. The chain employs TRBV5-1 and TRBJ2-3, with D possibly TRBD2 on 5 matching bases. V was pared by 0 bases and J by 2 bases, with 10 bases between. The germline gives CDR1 SGHRS, CDR2 YFSETQ. This CDR3 is built from 15 residues. CDR3 in amino acids: CASSLGGLSTDTQYF. The CDR3 DNA reads as TGCGCCAGCAGCTTGGGAGGGCTATCCACAGATACGCAGTATTTT.

The J gene is TRBJ2-3, the V gene TRBV9; 7 positions agree with TRBD1. Germline V gene sequence: CDR1 SGDLS, CDR2 YYNGEE. This CDR3 is 16 amino acids long. V dropped 4 bases and J dropped 2; count of bases not matched to a gene: 10. CDR3 sequence: CASSPQTGSFTDTQYF. The CDR3 DNA is TGTGCCAGCAGCCCTCAGACAGGGTCGTTCACAGATACGCAGTATTTT.

J is TRBJ2-7 and V is TRBV7-6; D call uncertain. The CDR3 is 14 amino acids. V lost 0 bases, J lost 6 bases, and 12 bases lay in between. The germline V gene has CDR1 SGHVS and CDR2 FNYEAQ. CDR3: CASSLASRWGEQYF. DNA for the CDR3: TGTGCCAGCAGCTTAGCCTCCCGCTGGGGCGAGCAGTACTTC.

The chain carries TRBV19 and TRBJ2-6; D is unclear. The CDR3 loop spans 14 amino acids. The germline CDR1 and CDR2 sequences are LNHDA and SQIVND (reference sequence). V lost 7 bases to trimming and J lost 1 base, with 8 bases between them. The CDR3 reads CASTSPSGANVLTF. DNA for the CDR3: TGTGCCAGTACCTCCCCATCTGGGGCCAACGTCCTGACTTTC.

The chain employs TRBV9 and TRBJ2-2; 9 bases line up with TRBD2. Germline V lookup: CDR1 SGDLS, CDR2 YYNGEE. The junction had 8 bases not matched to a gene; V was cut back by 4 bases and J by 7 bases. This CDR3 comprises 15 residues. CDR3 sequence: CASSPGLALIGELFF. DNA of the CDR3: TGTGCCAGCAGCCCGGGACTAGCTTTAATCGGGGAGCTGTTTTTT.

The chain employs TRBV6-5 and TRBJ1-5, with 10 bases fitting TRBD1. CDR1 is MNHEY and CDR2 is SVGAGI in the germline V gene. V shed 8 bases and J 6 bases; nucleotides not matched to a gene: 10. CDR3 length: 15 amino acids. CDR3 coding DNA: TGTGCCAGCCGGGGACAGGGGCCGAATAGTCAGCCCCAGCATTTT. This gives the protein CASRGQGPNSQPQHF.

This sequence joins TRBV30 and TRBJ2-5; 9 nucleotides line up with TRBD1. CDR3 length equals 12 residues. Trimming cost V 5 bases and J 5 bases; bases outside gene matches: 3. Germline V gene data show CDR1 as GTSNPN and CDR2 as SVGIG (reference sequence). CDR3 loop: CAWGTGSETQYF. The CDR3 nucleotides read TGTGCCTGGGGGACAGGGTCCGAGACCCAGTACTTC.

This clone came up a few times. V is TRBV29-1 and J is TRBJ2-1; 9 nucleotides match TRBD1. V gave up 4 bases and J gave up 10 bases; unmatched junction bases: 11. The CDR3 length is 14 residues. Germline values: CDR1 SQVTM, CDR2 ANQGSEA. The CDR3 loop reads CSVATPGQGGEQFF. For the CDR3, the DNA is TGCAGCGTTGCTACACCGGGACAGGGAGGGGAGCAGTTCTTC.

The chain carries TRBV30 and TRBJ2-7; tentatively, D is TRBD1 (6 bases). Germline V CDR1 and CDR2: GTSNPN, SVGIG (reference sequence). The CDR3 loop spans 14 amino acids. V gave up 5 bases and J gave up 0 bases, with 14 bases separating them. The CDR3 sequence: CAWGGRLSSYEQYF. CDR3 nucleotides: TGTGCCTGGGGGGGCAGATTGAGCTCCTACGAGCAGTACTTC.

The gene calls are TRBV15 and TRBJ1-4; 9 nucleotides agree with TRBD1. Germline CDR1 reads LNHNV; CDR2 reads YYDKDF (reference sequence). After removal of 11 bases from V and 7 bases from J, the junction contained 5 bases not matched to a gene. This CDR3 spans 12 amino acids. Here the CDR3 reads CAAGTGSEKLFF. In DNA form, the CDR3 reads TGTGCCGCCGGGACAGGGAGTGAAAAACTGTTTTTT. Full variable domain (rest looked up from reference TRBV15 and TRBJ1-4): DAMVIQNPRYQVTQFGKPVTLSCSQTLNHNVMYWYQQKSSQAPKLLFHYYDKDFNNEADTPDNFQSRRPNTSFCFLDIRSPGLGDTAMYLCAAGTGSEKLFFGSGTQLSVL.

The chain couples TRBV27 to TRBJ2-1, with a possible D match to TRBD2 (6 bases). The germline V and J ends were trimmed by 5 bases and 9 bases, with 23 bases remaining between them. Per the germline V gene, CDR1 is MNHEY and CDR2 is SMNVEV (reference sequence). This CDR3 has 16 residues. In DNA, the CDR3 is TGTGCCAGCAGTCTCCGTCTGAGCGGAGGGGTTTCTGAGCAGTTCTTC. Translation gives CASSLRLSGGVSEQFF.

The gene calls are TRBV29-1 and TRBJ1-1; weak D call: TRBD1 (6 bases). Germline V gene data show CDR1 as SQVTM and CDR2 as ANQGSEA. Trimming pared 7 bases from V and 3 bases from J, leaving 15 bases between. The CDR3 loop spans 13 amino acids. CDR3 sequence: CSGVRGKDTEAFF. In DNA form, the CDR3 reads TGCAGCGGGGTCAGGGGTAAGGACACTGAAGCTTTCTTT. Using reference TRBV29-1 and TRBJ1-1 for the parts outside the CDR3, the full variable domain is SAVISQKPSRDICQRGTSLTIQCQVDSQVTMMFWYRQQPGQSLTLIATANQGSEATYESGFVIDKFPISRPNLTFSTLTVSNMSPEDSSIYLCSGVRGKDTEAFFGQGTRLTVV.

This clone was recorded a few times. The rearrangement links TRBV29-1 to TRBJ1-2, with D tentatively TRBD1 (6 bases). This CDR3 contains 13 residues. V dropped 3 bases and J dropped 3 bases, with 11 bases sitting between them. The V gene's germline CDR1 is SQVTM and CDR2 ANQGSEA. CDR3 protein: CSVEDRADYGYTF. In DNA, the CDR3 is TGCAGCGTTGAGGACAGAGCGGACTATGGCTACACCTTC. Full variable domain (outside the CDR3, taken from reference TRBV29-1 and TRBJ1-2): SAVISQKPSRDICQRGTSLTIQCQVDSQVTMMFWYRQQPGQSLTLIATANQGSEATYESGFVIDKFPISRPNLTFSTLTVSNMSPEDSSIYLCSVEDRADYGYTFGSGTRLTVV.

This chain joins TRBV27 and TRBJ2-1; unclear D gene. The V and J ends lost 2 bases and 6 bases respectively, with 5 bases between them. The CDR3 extends over 12 amino acids. Germline V CDR1 and CDR2: MNHEY, SMNVEV (reference sequence). CDR3 sequence reads: CASSLLGNEQFF. The CDR3 bases are TGTGCCAGCAGTTTACTAGGCAATGAGCAGTTCTTC.

The chain combines TRBV4-3 with TRBJ2-5; possibly TRBD2 for D (6 bases). Trimming removed 0 bases at V and 5 bases at J, with 10 bases between. Germline V gene lookup returns CDR1 LGHNA and CDR2 YSLEER. The CDR3 is 14 residues long. This chain's CDR3 is CASSQELGRETQYF. For the CDR3, the DNA is TGCGCCAGCAGCCAAGAGTTAGGGAGGGAGACCCAGTACTTC.

V is TRBV25-1 and J is TRBJ2-4, with D possibly matching TRBD1 (5 bases). Per the germline V gene, CDR1 is MGHDK and CDR2 is SYGVNS. V was cut by 3 bases and J by 5 bases, with 11 bases left in between. This CDR3 is 14 amino acids long. DNA of the CDR3: TGTGCCAGCAGTGATTGGGGCAGGGAAAACATTCAGTACTTC. It yields the protein CASSDWGRENIQYF.

The chain has TRBV6-5 and TRBJ1-6; D perhaps matches TRBD1 (5 bases). V was clipped by 5 bases and J by 9 bases, with 14 bases between them. Germline V gene sequence: CDR1 MNHEY, CDR2 SVGAGI. CDR3 size: 14 residues. CDR3 loop: CASSGPRESSPLHF. The CDR3 DNA sequence: TGTGCCAGCAGTGGGCCCAGGGAATCTTCACCCCTCCACTTT.

This clone was observed a handful of times. V is TRBV6-1 and J is TRBJ2-5; 8 nucleotides align to TRBD2. The CDR3 is 16 residues long. Germline V gene lookup returns CDR1 MNHNS and CDR2 SASEGT. Trimming at V came to 2 bases and at J to 2 bases, leaving 7 bases not matched to a gene. The CDR3 DNA is TGTGCCAGCAGTGAAAACTTCGGCGGGGGGCAAGAGACCCAGTACTTC. Encoded protein: CASSENFGGGQETQYF.

The rearrangement uses TRBV6-1 and TRBJ2-3; TRBD2 agrees at 11 bases. Trimming took 4 bases from V and 1 from J; bases not matched to a gene: 4. CDR1 is MNHNS and CDR2 is SASEGT in the germline V gene. This CDR3 region has 16 residues. In DNA, the CDR3 is TGTGCCAGCAGTGCGAAGACTAGCGGGGGCACAGATACGCAGTATTTT. Protein product: CASSAKTSGGTDTQYF.

This clone was observed a handful of times. CDR3 protein: CASGLPNTGGNSPLHF. The CDR3 DNA is TGTGCTAGTGGTTTGCCGAACACAGGGGGGAATTCACCCCTCCACTTT. The J gene is TRBJ1-6, the V gene TRBV12-5, with 8 positions matching TRBD1. Trimming removed 2 bases from V and 7 bases from J; junction bases left unmatched: 7. The CDR3 has 16 residues. The germline V gene encodes CDR1 LGHNT and CDR2 FRNRAP. The complete variable domain, with remaining parts taken from reference TRBV12-5 and TRBJ1-6, reads DARVTQTPRHKVTEMGQEVTMRCQPILGHNTVFWYRQTMMQGLELLAYFRNRAPLDDSGMPKDRFSAEMPDATLATLKIQPSEPRDSAVYFCASGLPNTGGNSPLHFGNGTRLTVT.